This record covers a single TCR beta chain. CDR1 is SNHLY, CDR2 FYNNEI, per germline. Trimming cost V 1 base and J 3 bases, with 7 bases left between them. The CDR3 sequence is 14 residues long. This entry is derived from a study of T cell changes during pregnancy in multiple sclerosis. Generated by immunoSEQ multiplex PCR, the TCRdb table keeps only in-frame clones and is missing some. The repertoire includes about 39,000 clones, almost 95% of them detected once, and approximately 0.35% sits in the top ten. The origin of this receptor is a female donor with multiple sclerosis, enrolled in a pregnancy study. J is TRBJ1-5 and V is TRBV2; D is ambiguous. Sequenced here: CD4+ T cells from peripheral blood mononuclear cells, sampled after pregnancy. For the CDR3, the DNA is TGTGCCAGCAGTGAAGGTCACTTCAATCAGCCCCAGCATTTT. Amino acids: CASSEGHFNQPQHF. The variable domain in full, completed from reference TRBV2 and TRBJ1-5, reads EPEVTQTPSHQVTQMGQEVILRCVPISNHLYFYWYRQILGQKVEFLVSFYNNEISEKSEIFDDQFSVERPDGSNFTLKIRSTKLEDSAMYFCASSEGHFNQPQHFGDGTRLSIL.